A selection of T cell receptor beta chains follows, all from one sample in a study of T-cell memory formation after mild COVID-19. TCRdb itself ran the 5' RACE reads through MiXCR, one entry per CDR3 protein. The sample has roughly 350,000 distinct CDR3 sequences, roughly 13% seen once. The sequencing input was PBMCs or a T cell subset sorted from them (not recorded which). The receptor source for this set is a young man who had mild COVID-19 (a few samples of this study predate the infection). Cell type and time point are not known. CDR3s include the opening cysteine and the closing phenylalanine or tryptophan. D genes are given only for firm matches. The size entry is marked missing in some rows and otherwise reads once, few, many or a size class.

J gene | V gene | D gene | clone size | CDR3 protein | CDR3 DNA
TRBJ1-5 | TRBV3-1 | - | few | CASSQFGYSNQPQHF | TGTGCCAGCAGCCAATTCGGCTATAGCAATCAGCCCCAGCATTTT
TRBJ1-5 | TRBV23-1 | - | - | CASSQSTDDRRSNQPQHF | TGCGCCAGCAGTCAATCCACGGATGATAGACGTAGCAATCAGCCCCAGCATTTT
TRBJ2-7 | TRBV7-7 | - | - | CASSPVGGFYEQYF | TGTGCCAGCAGCCCTGTTGGGGGCTTCTACGAGCAGTACTTC
TRBJ2-1 | TRBV18 | - | - | CASSPAGRHEQFF | TGTGCCAGCTCACCGGCGGGACGCCATGAGCAGTTCTTC
TRBJ1-1 | TRBV6-2/TRBV6-3 | - | - | CASSYSGLLNTEAFF | TGTGCCAGCAGTTACTCAGGGCTGTTGAACACTGAAGCTTTCTTT
TRBJ1-1 | TRBV12-3/TRBV12-4 | TRBD1 | - | CASSPPGTGETEAFF | TGTGCCAGCAGTCCCCCCGGGACAGGAGAAACTGAAGCTTTCTTT
TRBJ2-1 | TRBV12-3/TRBV12-4 | - | many | CASTLDSNEQFF | TGTGCCAGCACTTTAGACAGCAATGAGCAGTTCTTC
TRBJ2-5 | TRBV10-2 | - | - | CASNRGPQETQYF | TGCGCCAGCAATCGGGGGCCACAAGAGACCCAGTACTTC
TRBJ2-1 | TRBV4-3 | TRBD2 | few | CASSQEWSSGGLNEQFF | TGCGCCAGCAGCCAAGAATGGTCTAGCGGGGGTCTCAATGAGCAGTTCTTC
TRBJ1-5 | TRBV20-1 | - | - | CSASRGSGNQPQHF | TGCAGTGCTAGCCGGGGATCGGGCAATCAGCCCCAGCATTTT
TRBJ1-1 | TRBV6-4 | TRBD1 | few | CASSTGTGLAREAFF | TGTGCCAGCAGTACCGGGACAGGACTAGCTCGTGAAGCTTTCTTT
TRBJ2-1 | TRBV24-1 | TRBD2 | - | CATSARSGLAANEQFF | TGTGCCACCAGTGCCAGAAGCGGCCTAGCGGCCAATGAGCAGTTCTTC
TRBJ2-2 | TRBV6-5 | - | - | CAVRHGNTGELFF | TGTGCCGTAAGGCACGGGAACACCGGGGAGCTGTTTTTT
TRBJ2-2 | TRBV9 | - | few | CASSVNGDRTGELFF | TGTGCCAGCAGCGTAAATGGGGATAGGACCGGGGAGCTGTTTTTT
TRBJ2-6 | TRBV4-1 | - | once | CASSQDTYSGANVLTF | TGCGCCAGCAGCCAAGATACCTACTCTGGGGCCAACGTCCTGACTTTC
TRBJ1-2 | TRBV20-1 | TRBD1 | few | CSASAGGGYGYTF | TGCAGTGCTAGTGCAGGGGGAGGGTATGGCTACACCTTC
TRBJ1-2 | TRBV20-1 | TRBD1 | few | CSAGGQGANYGYTF | TGCAGTGCTGGGGGACAGGGGGCAAACTATGGCTACACCTTC
TRBJ2-5 | TRBV2 | - | few | CASSTVVPRETQYF | TGTGCCAGCAGTACCGTGGTCCCGCGGGAGACCCAGTACTTC
TRBJ2-1 | TRBV7-3 | - | - | CASGTYNEQFF | TGTGCCAGCGGGACTTACAATGAGCAGTTCTTC
TRBJ1-6 | TRBV6-2/TRBV6-3 | - | few | CASSYPHLNSPLHF | TGTGCCAGCAGTTACCCGCACCTGAATTCACCCCTCCACTTT
TRBJ1-1 | TRBV2 | - | - | CASSWGWGEAFF | TGTGCCAGCAGTTGGGGGTGGGGTGAAGCTTTCTTT
TRBJ1-5 | TRBV5-6 | TRBD1 | many | CASSSRGRGQPQHF | TGTGCCAGCTCATCCAGGGGGCGAGGTCAGCCCCAGCATTTT
TRBJ2-7 | TRBV5-4 | - | - | CASSFRGGDEQYF | TGTGCCAGCAGCTTCAGGGGTGGAGACGAGCAGTACTTC
TRBJ2-6 | TRBV7-2 | - | few | CASRPGRGWASGANVLTF | TGTGCCAGCAGACCGGGTAGGGGGTGGGCGTCTGGGGCCAACGTCCTGACTTTC
TRBJ2-7 | TRBV20-1 | TRBD2 | - | CSARALGRGDYEQYF | TGCAGTGCTAGAGCCCTGGGCCGGGGGGACTACGAGCAGTACTTC
TRBJ2-1 | TRBV19 | - | - | CASSGRWPGSYNEQFF | TGTGCCAGTAGTGGACGCTGGCCCGGCTCCTACAATGAGCAGTTCTTC
TRBJ2-2 | TRBV3-1 | TRBD2 | - | CASSQASGDDTGELFF | TGTGCCAGCAGCCAAGCTAGCGGGGATGACACCGGGGAGCTGTTTTTT
TRBJ1-2 | TRBV9 | - | - | CASSPGGSGIRGYGYTF | TGTGCCAGCAGCCCGGGAGGATCGGGAATAAGGGGCTATGGCTACACCTTC
TRBJ2-5 | TRBV27 | - | many | CASSPRVGETQYF | TGTGCCAGCAGTCCCCGGGTCGGGGAGACCCAGTACTTC
TRBJ2-7 | TRBV4-1 | - | - | CASSQDPTPADEQYF | TGCGCCAGCAGCCAAGATCCGACCCCCGCGGACGAGCAGTACTTC
TRBJ1-2 | TRBV5-1 | - | once | CASSLGSRGGGYTF | TGCGCCAGCAGCTTGGGGAGCAGGGGAGGAGGCTACACCTTC
TRBJ1-2 | TRBV6-5 | - | - | CASGLQDNYGYTF | TGTGCCAGCGGACTACAGGACAACTATGGCTACACCTTC
TRBJ1-5 | TRBV7-2 | - | few | CASSPGTSGQPQHF | TGTGCCAGCAGCCCAGGGACGTCGGGTCAGCCCCAGCATTTT
TRBJ2-1 | TRBV12-3/TRBV12-4 | - | - | CASSPRSDNEQFF | TGTGCCAGCAGTCCCAGGTCGGACAATGAGCAGTTCTTC
TRBJ2-1 | TRBV20-1 | - | - | CSARRVSRENEQFF | TGCAGTGCTAGAAGGGTGAGCAGGGAGAATGAGCAGTTCTTC